Below are 25 T cell receptor beta chains sequenced from a single sample in a study of CDR3 diversity in severe acne. MiXCR, applied by TCRdb to the PCR reads, yields one record per CDR3 protein. This table holds about 85,000 distinct CDR3 sequences, about 52% found once. The specimen was blood. All receptors come from a male donor in good health, serving as a control.

This chain uses TRBV7-9 with TRBJ2-7; 8 bases are a match to TRBD2. From germline, CDR1 is SEHNR and CDR2 FQNEAQ (reference sequence). V was clipped by 1 base and J by 7 bases; unmatched bases: 9. This CDR3 region has 15 residues. The CDR3 reads CASSLESGGPGEQYF. CDR3 coding DNA: TGTGCCAGCAGCTTAGAGTCGGGGGGGCCGGGGGAGCAGTACTTC.

The chain couples TRBV5-4 to TRBJ1-1, with D possibly being TRBD1 (5 bases). V was clipped by 2 bases and J by 0 bases, with 11 bases between them. Germline lookup yields CDR1 SGHNT and CDR2 YYREEE (reference sequence). The CDR3 loop spans 15 amino acids. The CDR3 bases are TGTGCCAGCAGCTTCGGGGCGAAGGTGAACACTGAAGCTTTCTTT. Its protein is CASSFGAKVNTEAFF.

This clonotype was seen repeatedly, ten times or more. The genes are TRBV15 and TRBJ2-7; D gene ambiguous. V gave up 0 bases and J gave up 3 bases, with 12 bases separating them. Germline assignment: CDR1 LNHNV and CDR2 YYDKDF (reference sequence). The CDR3 is 15 residues long. CDR3 sequence: CATSREAQVGYEQYF. The CDR3 bases are TGTGCCACCAGCAGAGAGGCTCAGGTGGGCTACGAGCAGTACTTC.

The chain carries TRBV6-1 and TRBJ2-5, with unresolved D. The CDR3 sequence is 14 residues long. V was trimmed by 4 bases and J by 3 bases, leaving 12 bases between them. Germline CDR1 reads MNHNS; CDR2 reads SASEGT. In nucleotides, the CDR3 is TGTGCCAGCAGTGGGCCCCAAGGGAAAGAGACCCAGTACTTC. Amino acid sequence: CASSGPQGKETQYF.

This chain joins TRBV7-9 and TRBJ2-2; D gene unclear. Germline V lookup: CDR1 SEHNR, CDR2 FQNEAQ (reference sequence). V was cut by 5 bases and J by 0 bases, with 13 bases left in between. The length of the CDR3 is 16 residues. The CDR3 region has the DNA TGTGCCAGCAGCGTGCGGCGGTTCGCGAACACCGGGGAGCTGTTTTTT. Translating gives CASSVRRFANTGELFF.

There are many counts of this clonotype. The chain uses TRBV6-5 and TRBJ2-3; maybe TRBD2 (5 bases). The CDR3 covers 11 residues. Germline CDR1 MNHEY, CDR2 SVGAGI. V was pared by 8 bases and J by 6 bases, with 9 bases between. In DNA form, the CDR3 reads TGTGCCAGCGGAGTAGCGGATACGCAGTATTTT. Translated: CASGVADTQYF.

The rearrangement links TRBV6-2 or TRBV6-3 to TRBJ2-7; D could derive from TRBD1 or TRBD2 (5 bases each). There are 12 residues in the CDR3. Looked up from germline, CDR1 is MNHEY and CDR2 is SVGEGT. The V gene lost 6 bases and the J gene lost 2 bases, with 8 bases spanning the gap. The CDR3 sequence: CASRVGAYEQYF. Here the CDR3 DNA reads TGTGCCAGCAGGGTGGGGGCCTACGAGCAGTACTTC.

V usage is TRBV10-3 and J usage is TRBJ1-5; D uncertain. V was cut by 3 bases and J by 0 bases, with 6 bases left in between. Per the germline V gene, CDR1 is ENHRY and CDR2 is SYGVKD. The CDR3 has 14 amino acids. The CDR3 protein is CAISDRASNQPQHF. DNA for the CDR3: TGTGCCATCAGTGATCGGGCTAGCAATCAGCCCCAGCATTTT.

The chain couples TRBV12-3 or TRBV12-4 to TRBJ2-3, with D possibly TRBD1 on 6 matching bases. Trimming stripped 6 bases from V and 0 bases from J, with 7 bases between. This CDR3 spans 13 amino acids. The CDR3 is CASSTGSTDTQYF. In DNA, the CDR3 is TGTGCCAGCAGCACAGGGAGCACAGATACGCAGTATTTT.

This clonotype came up a few times. The chain is built from TRBV6-5 and TRBJ2-7; D assignment may be TRBD1 or TRBD2 (7 bases each). The CDR3 loop spans 13 amino acids. Trimming took 8 bases from V and 0 from J, leaving 11 bases between them. CDR1 and CDR2 from the germline V gene are MNHEY and SVGAGI. The chain's CDR3 is CASQGGSSYEQYF. CDR3 bases: TGTGCCAGCCAGGGGGGGAGCTCCTACGAGCAGTACTTC.

This clonotype has more than one count but fewer than ten. The chain couples TRBV29-1 to TRBJ2-7; D might be TRBD1 (6 bases). Germline V gives CDR1 SQVTM, CDR2 ANQGSEA. Trimming took off 7 bases at V and 1 base at J, with 11 bases between the two ends. This CDR3 has 12 amino acids. The CDR3 sequence: CSAAQGSYEQYF. CDR3 in DNA: TGCAGCGCCGCACAGGGATCCTACGAGCAGTACTTC.

This clonotype occurred many times. The chain has TRBV28 and TRBJ1-5; 10 nucleotides match TRBD1. The CDR3 runs 17 residues. Germline trimming cut 7 bases from V and 0 bases from J; bases unmatched to any gene: 9. CDR1 is MDHEN and CDR2 is SYDVKM in the germline V gene. The CDR3 DNA follows: TGTGCCAGCAACGAGGCGGGACAGGGGACTAGCAATCAGCCCCAGCATTTT. This gives the protein CASNEAGQGTSNQPQHF. The full variable domain, in which reference TRBV28 and TRBJ1-5 provide the parts outside the CDR3, is DVKVTQSSRYLVKRTGEKVFLECVQDMDHENMFWYRQDPGLGLRLIYFSYDVKMKEKGDIPEGYSVSREKKERFSLILESASTNQTSMYLCASNEAGQGTSNQPQHFGDGTRLSIL.

The genes are TRBV6-5 and TRBJ2-7, with D maybe TRBD1 (7 bases). Trimming took 5 bases from V and 4 from J, leaving 18 bases between them. CDR3 length: 15 residues. Germline lookup yields CDR1 MNHEY and CDR2 SVGAGI. CDR3 amino acids: CASSERAEGQYEQYF. DNA for the CDR3: TGTGCCAGCAGTGAAAGAGCGGAGGGACAGTACGAGCAGTACTTC.

This rearrangement joins TRBV6-5 to TRBJ1-1; D may be TRBD1 (6 bases). The CDR3 extends over 14 amino acids. Germline CDR1 and CDR2: MNHEY and SVGAGI. Deletions cut 2 bases from V and 3 bases from J, with 10 bases between. The DNA of the CDR3 is TGTGCCAGCAGTTACAGCCAGGGGTACACTGAAGCTTTCTTT. It specifies CASSYSQGYTEAFF.

The J gene is TRBJ1-1, the V gene TRBV5-6; 8 nucleotides line up with TRBD1. This CDR3 contains 13 residues. The germline V gene has CDR1 SGHDT and CDR2 YYEEEE. After removal of 9 bases from V and 3 bases from J, the junction contained 7 bases not matched to a gene. Written as DNA, the CDR3 is TGTGCCACCCAGGGGGCAGGGGACACTGAAGCTTTCTTT. Its translation is CATQGAGDTEAFF.

This clonotype was counted many times. V and J are TRBV20-1 and TRBJ2-4, with D hard to call. This CDR3 comprises 15 residues. Trimming left V 3 bases short and J 0 bases short, with 12 bases between. Germline V CDR1 and CDR2: DFQATT, SNEGSKA (reference sequence). The CDR3 is CSASLTKLAKNIQYF. The CDR3 nucleotides are TGCAGTGCTAGTTTGACAAAACTAGCCAAAAACATTCAGTACTTC.

Regarding this clonotype: One junction end disagrees with the germline gene, perhaps due to a read error. The chain carries TRBV7-9 and TRBJ1-4; the match to TRBD1 covers 10 bases. The CDR3 contains 16 residues. Germline-derived CDR1 and CDR2 are SEHNR and FQNEAQ (reference sequence). The CDR3 DNA sequence: TGTGCTAGCAGCTACGGACAGGGGGCAACTAATGAAAAACTGTTTTTT. It encodes CASSYGQGATNEKLFF.

This clonotype has a single count. The chain combines TRBV6-4 with TRBJ2-7; 7 bases line up with TRBD1. Germline CDR1 is MRHNA and CDR2 is SNTAGT. V lost 5 bases to trimming and J lost 2 bases; unmatched junction nucleotides: 9. The CDR3 is made up of 15 amino acids. CDR3 sequence: CASSPGQPLTYEQYF. The CDR3 region has the DNA TGTGCCAGCAGTCCGGGACAGCCCCTGACCTACGAGCAGTACTTC.

The sample holds many counts of this clonotype. A read error may produce the germline difference seen at one junction end. This chain connects TRBV2 to TRBJ1-1; TRBD1 might be the D (5 bases). Germline-derived CDR1 and CDR2 are SNHLY and FYNNEI. This CDR3 is built from 15 residues. The CDR3 coding sequence is TGTGCCAGCAGGGAAGCGAACGACAGGAACACTGAAGCTTTCTTT. Its translation: CASREANDRNTEAFF.

V usage is TRBV24-1 and J usage is TRBJ1-2; the match to TRBD1 covers 8 bases. This CDR3 comprises 17 residues. V lost 4 bases to trimming and J lost 4 bases; unmatched junction nucleotides: 13. Germline CDR1 reads KGHDR; CDR2 reads SFDVKD. As DNA, the CDR3 is TGTGCCACCAGTGACTCCTCTTCCATACAGGGGGGCTATGGCTACACCTTC. The encoded protein is CATSDSSSIQGGYGYTF.

The CDR3 is CATSRDGGRLAEYYEQYF. CDR3 DNA sequence: TGTGCCACCAGCAGAGATGGGGGCCGACTAGCGGAGTACTACGAGCAGTACTTC. The chain links TRBV15 to TRBJ2-7; TRBD2 agrees at 9 bases. This CDR3 has 18 amino acids. Germline CDR1 is LNHNV and CDR2 is YYDKDF (reference sequence). The ends lost 0 bases at V and 3 bases at J; junction bases unmatched: 12.

In DNA, the CDR3 is TGTGCCAGCAGCTTAGCCCTACCTTACTCGACAGGGAGCTATGGCTACACCTTC. This codes for CASSLALPYSTGSYGYTF. The chain couples TRBV11-2 to TRBJ1-2, with TRBD1 identical over 7 bases. Trimming cost V 1 base and J 4 bases; bases outside gene matches: 15. The CDR3 totals 18 residues. Per germline, CDR1 SGHAT and CDR2 FQNNGV.

This chain connects TRBV29-1 to TRBJ2-5, with D hard to call. CDR1 SQVTM and CDR2 ANQGSEA come from the germline V gene. V was clipped by 7 bases and J by 4 bases, with 7 bases between them. CDR3 length equals 10 residues. Written as DNA, the CDR3 is TGCAGCGACCGCTCAGAGACCCAGTACTTC. Translated, it gives CSDRSETQYF. Filled out from reference TRBV29-1 and TRBJ2-5, the complete variable domain reads SAVISQKPSRDICQRGTSLTIQCQVDSQVTMMFWYRQQPGQSLTLIATANQGSEATYESGFVIDKFPISRPNLTFSTLTVSNMSPEDSSIYLCSDRSETQYFGPGTRLLVL.

This clonotype has only a few counts. This CDR3 is CASSSRIGLAGVRGTDTQYF. The CDR3 DNA sequence: TGTGCCAGCAGCTCCCGAATCGGGTTAGCGGGAGTAAGGGGCACAGATACGCAGTATTTT. V and J are TRBV13 and TRBJ2-3; TRBD2 agrees at 9 bases. V shed 4 bases and J 1 base; nucleotides not matched to a gene: 18. This CDR3 is 20 amino acids long. Germline V gene sequence: CDR1 PRHDT, CDR2 FYEKMQ (reference sequence).

This clonotype was detected only a few times. The chain is built from TRBV29-1 and TRBJ1-1; TRBD1 agrees at 8 bases. The CDR3 consists of 12 residues. CDR1 is SQVTM and CDR2 is ANQGSEA in the germline V gene. Trimming removed 7 bases from V and 6 bases from J; junction bases left unmatched: 7. CDR3 sequence reads: CSAVKQGAEAFF. The CDR3 region has the DNA TGCAGCGCCGTCAAACAGGGGGCTGAAGCTTTCTTT.